Detailed here is one T cell receptor beta chain. V was shortened by 0 bases and J by 4 bases, with 12 bases between the two germline ends. Germline lookup yields CDR1 KGHSH and CDR2 LQKENI. CDR3 size: 15 residues. The record originates from a study of blood T cell repertoires in COVID-19. The overall study: The origin of the acute and convalescent COVID-19 samples was the United States, Italy and Spain.

Original data processing: Researchers report that nucleated cell counts were estimated from reference gene primer amplification. Using immunoSEQ multiplex PCR, the repertoire was profiled, and TCRdb retains in-frame clones only, with some absent. V, J and clone size reflect that table, while D and trimming were determined from the DNA. The sample contains some 170,000 clones, roughly 87% of which appear only once. This chain joins TRBV18 and TRBJ1-2; D ambiguous. The sequence derives from a woman in her forties or fifties with acute or convalescent COVID-19. The material sequenced was peripheral blood. CDR3 region: CASSPPGQMGYGYTF. CDR3 coding DNA: TGTGCCAGCTCACCACCTGGGCAGATGGGCTATGGCTACACCTTC.